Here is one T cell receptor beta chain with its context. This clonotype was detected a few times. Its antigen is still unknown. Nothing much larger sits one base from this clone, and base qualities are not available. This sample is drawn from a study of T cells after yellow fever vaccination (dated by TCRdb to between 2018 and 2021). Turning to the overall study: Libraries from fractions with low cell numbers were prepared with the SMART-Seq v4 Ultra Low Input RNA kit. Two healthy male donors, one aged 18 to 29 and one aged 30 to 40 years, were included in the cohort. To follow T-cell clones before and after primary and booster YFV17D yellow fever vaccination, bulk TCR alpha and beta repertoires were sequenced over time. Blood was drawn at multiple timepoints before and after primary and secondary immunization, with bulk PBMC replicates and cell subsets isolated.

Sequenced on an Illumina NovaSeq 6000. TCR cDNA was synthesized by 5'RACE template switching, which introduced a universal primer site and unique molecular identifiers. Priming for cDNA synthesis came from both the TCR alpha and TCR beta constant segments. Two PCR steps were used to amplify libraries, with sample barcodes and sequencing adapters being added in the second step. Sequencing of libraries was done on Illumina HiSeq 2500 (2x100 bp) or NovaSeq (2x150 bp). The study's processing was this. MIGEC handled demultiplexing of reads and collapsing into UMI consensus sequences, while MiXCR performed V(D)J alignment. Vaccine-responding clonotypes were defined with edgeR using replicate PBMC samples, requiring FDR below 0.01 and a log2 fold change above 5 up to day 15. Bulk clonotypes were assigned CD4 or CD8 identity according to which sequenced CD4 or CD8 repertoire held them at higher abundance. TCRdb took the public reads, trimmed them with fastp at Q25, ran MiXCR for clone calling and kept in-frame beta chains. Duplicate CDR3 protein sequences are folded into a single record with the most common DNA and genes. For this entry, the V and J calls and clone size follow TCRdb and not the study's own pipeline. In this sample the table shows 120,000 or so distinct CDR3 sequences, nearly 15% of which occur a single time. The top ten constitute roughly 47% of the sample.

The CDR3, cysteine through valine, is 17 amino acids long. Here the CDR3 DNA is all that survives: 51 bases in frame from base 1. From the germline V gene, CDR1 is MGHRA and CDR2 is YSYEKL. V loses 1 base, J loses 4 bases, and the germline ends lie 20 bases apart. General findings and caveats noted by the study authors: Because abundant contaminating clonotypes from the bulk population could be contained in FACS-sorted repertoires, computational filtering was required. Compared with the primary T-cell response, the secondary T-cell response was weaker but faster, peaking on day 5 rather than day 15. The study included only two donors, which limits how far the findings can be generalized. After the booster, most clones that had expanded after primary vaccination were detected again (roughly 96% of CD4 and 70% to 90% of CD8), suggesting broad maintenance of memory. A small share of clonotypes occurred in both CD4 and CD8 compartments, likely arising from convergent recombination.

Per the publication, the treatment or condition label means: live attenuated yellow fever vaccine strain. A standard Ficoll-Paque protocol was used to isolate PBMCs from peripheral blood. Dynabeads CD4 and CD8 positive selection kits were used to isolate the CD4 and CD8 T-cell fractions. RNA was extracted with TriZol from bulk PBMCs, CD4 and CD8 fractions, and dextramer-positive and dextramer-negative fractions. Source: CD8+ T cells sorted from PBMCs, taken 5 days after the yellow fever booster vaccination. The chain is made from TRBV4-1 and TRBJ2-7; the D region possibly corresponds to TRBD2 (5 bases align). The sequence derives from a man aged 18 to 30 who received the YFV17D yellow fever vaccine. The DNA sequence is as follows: TGCGCCAGCAGCCAAGCCTCCCTGGGAGCGGCCATGTACGAGCAGTACGTC. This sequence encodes CASSQASLGAAMYEQYV.